Presented here are 23 T cell receptor beta chains from one specimen sequenced in a study of shared clonotypes between healthy human individuals. TCRdb's table, derived via immunoSEQ multiplex PCR, lists solely in-frame clones and lacks some. The sample holds approximately 2.3 million clones, approximately 95% seen once. The sequenced material came from naive CD4+ T cells from PBMCs. Subset described: CD45RA+ positively selected. These receptors came from a man aged 18 to 35 in good health. Some clones in this sample may be carry-over from other donors' samples.

The chain combines TRBV7-2 with TRBJ1-2; tentative D call: TRBD1 (6 bases). This CDR3 has 13 residues. V was pared by 5 bases and J by 8 bases, with 15 bases between. Germline V gene sequence: CDR1 SGHTA, CDR2 FQGNSA. The CDR3 nucleotides read TGTGCCAGCAGCCTGTCCGGCGGGGGCGGCTACACCTTC. Its translation: CASSLSGGGGYTF.

This clone was counted a single time. Other DNA sequences in this sample translate to the same CDR3. This chain uses TRBV5-1 with TRBJ2-2; TRBD2 aligns across 8 bases. The CDR3 spans 16 residues. V was pared by 0 bases and J by 2 bases, with 3 bases of the junction left unmatched. Germline V gives CDR1 SGHRS, CDR2 YFSETQ. Here the CDR3 reads CASSLGSGRNTGELFF. CDR3 DNA: TGCGCCAGCAGCTTGGGGAGCGGGAGAAACACCGGGGAGCTGTTTTTT. Full variable domain (missing parts from reference TRBV5-1 and TRBJ2-2): KAGVTQTPRYLIKTRGQQVTLSCSPISGHRSVSWYQQTPGQGLQFLFEYFSETQRNKGNFPGRFSGRQFSNSRSEMNVSTLELGDSALYLCASSLGSGRNTGELFFGEGSRLTVL.

This CDR3 is CASSAVTSDWDEQFF. CDR3 DNA: TGTGCCAGCAGTGCGGTGACTTCGGACTGGGATGAGCAGTTCTTC. The chain links TRBV2 to TRBJ2-1; TRBD2 is a possible D gene (5 bases). This CDR3 region has 15 residues. The germline gives CDR1 SNHLY, CDR2 FYNNEI. V lost 4 bases, J lost 8 bases, and 18 bases lay in between. Drawing the rest from reference TRBV2 and TRBJ2-1, the complete variable domain is EPEVTQTPSHQVTQMGQEVILRCVPISNHLYFYWYRQILGQKVEFLVSFYNNEISEKSEIFDDQFSVERPDGSNFTLKIRSTKLEDSAMYFCASSAVTSDWDEQFFGPGTRLTVL.

The chain has TRBV7-9 and TRBJ2-5; TRBD2 might be the D (6 bases). V was trimmed by 2 bases and J by 0 bases, leaving 19 bases between them. Germline V gives CDR1 SEHNR, CDR2 FQNEAQ (reference sequence). This CDR3 is 18 amino acids long. The CDR3 DNA sequence: TGTGCCAGCAGCTTATCCCAGGCGGGATGGGGGTACCAAGAGACCCAGTACTTC. Residues: CASSLSQAGWGYQETQYF.

The rearrangement uses TRBV10-2 and TRBJ1-2; maybe TRBD1 (5 bases). Germline V gene lookup returns CDR1 WSHSY and CDR2 SAAADI. This CDR3 has 13 amino acids. Trimming took 3 bases from V and 4 from J, leaving 9 bases between them. In DNA, the CDR3 is TGCGCCAGCAGTGATCGAACAGGCTATGGCTACACCTTC. This codes for CASSDRTGYGYTF.

The CDR3, as DNA: TGTGCCAGCAGCTTACGGCGGAGGTCGACAGATACGCAGTATTTT. Its translation is CASSLRRRSTDTQYF. The rearrangement uses TRBV11-1 and TRBJ2-3; D might be TRBD2 (5 bases). The ends were cut back, 2 bases at V and 3 bases at J, with 12 bases in the middle. The germline V gene encodes CDR1 SGHAT and CDR2 FQDESV (reference sequence). The CDR3 extends over 15 amino acids.

The count of this clone is one. The V call is TRBV7-9, the J call TRBJ2-3, with no clear D. The germline V and J ends were trimmed by 2 bases and 10 bases, with 13 bases remaining between them. The germline CDR1 and CDR2 sequences are SEHNR and FQNEAQ (reference sequence). The CDR3 extends over 13 amino acids. The CDR3 sequence is CASSLPYLMSQYF. The CDR3 nucleotides are TGTGCCAGCAGCTTACCCTACTTAATGTCGCAGTATTTT.

The chain joins TRBV7-9 to TRBJ2-7; TRBD1 or TRBD2 may be the D gene (5 bases each). CDR3 length equals 12 residues. V lost 5 bases and J lost 7, with 12 bases in between. CDR1 is SEHNR, CDR2 FQNEAQ, per germline (reference sequence). This CDR3 reads CASSPGTREQYF. In DNA, the CDR3 is TGTGCCAGCAGCCCCGGGACCAGAGAGCAGTACTTC.

V and J are TRBV7-9 and TRBJ2-2, with TRBD1 matching 9 bases. The germline V gene encodes CDR1 SEHNR and CDR2 FQNEAQ (reference sequence). This CDR3 is built from 15 residues. J lost 4 bases, V lost 5 bases, and 5 bases had no gene match. The CDR3: CASSVRQGGTGELFF. The CDR3 coding sequence is TGTGCCAGCAGCGTGCGACAGGGGGGCACCGGGGAGCTGTTTTTT.

The V call is TRBV10-3, the J call TRBJ2-7, with TRBD1 matching over 7 bases. CDR3 length: 15 residues. Germline V gene data show CDR1 as ENHRY and CDR2 as SYGVKD. V dropped 0 bases and J dropped 5; count of bases not matched to a gene: 7. DNA for the CDR3: TGTGCCATCAGTGAGTCAAGGGGGCGAAGGGACGAGCAGTACTTC. This gives the protein CAISESRGRRDEQYF.

V usage is TRBV5-8 and J usage is TRBJ2-3, with 8 bases lining up with TRBD2. After removal of 4 bases from V and 1 base from J, the junction contained 8 bases not matched to a gene. Germline assignment: CDR1 SGHTS and CDR2 YDEGEE. This CDR3 comprises 16 residues. The CDR3 sequence is CASSLGTSQGTDTQYF. In nucleotides, the CDR3 is TGTGCCAGCAGCCTTGGGACTAGTCAAGGCACAGATACGCAGTATTTT.

This chain uses TRBV7-6 with TRBJ1-1; 8 bases fit TRBD1. CDR1 is SGHVS, CDR2 FNYEAQ, per germline. CDR3 length equals 13 residues. Trimming at V came to 6 bases and at J to 6 bases, leaving 6 bases not matched to a gene. CDR3 nucleotides: TGTGCCAGCAGTCAGGGACAGGACGCTGAAGCTTTCTTT. Protein product: CASSQGQDAEAFF.

This clone was seen a few times. The rearrangement uses TRBV10-3 and TRBJ1-5, with TRBD1 as a possible D gene (5 bases). Germline V CDR1 and CDR2: ENHRY, SYGVKD. Between the trimmed V and J ends, which lost 1 base and 5 bases, there was a span of 12 bases. The CDR3 is 15 amino acids. CDR3 in amino acids: CAISEFGQGDQPQHF. In nucleotides, the CDR3 is TGTGCCATCAGTGAGTTCGGACAAGGTGATCAGCCCCAGCATTTT.

The gene calls are TRBV9 and TRBJ2-1, with TRBD2 matching 10 bases. With 4 bases clipped from V and 8 bases from J, the junction kept 12 bases outside the gene matches. The CDR3 spans 16 residues. Germline CDR1 and CDR2: SGDLS and YYNGEE. CDR3 residues: CASSLGALAGLDEQFF. The CDR3 DNA follows: TGTGCCAGCAGCCTGGGGGCACTAGCGGGACTCGATGAGCAGTTCTTC.

A single count supports this clone. V and J are TRBV10-1 and TRBJ2-2; no clear D. V dropped 8 bases and J dropped 3 bases, with 10 bases sitting between them. Germline CDR1 and CDR2: WNHNN and SYGVQD (reference sequence). The CDR3 is made up of 13 amino acids. In DNA form, the CDR3 reads TGCGCCAGCTCCGGGTCCTACACCGGGGAGCTGTTTTTT. Residues: CASSGSYTGELFF.

This chain joins TRBV5-5 and TRBJ1-2, with D maybe TRBD1 (6 bases). Germline V gene sequence: CDR1 SGHKS, CDR2 YYEKEE (reference sequence). V gave up 4 bases and J gave up 4 bases, with 14 bases separating them. This CDR3 is built from 14 residues. The DNA for the CDR3 is TGTGCCAGCAGCCCAAACAGGGATTCCTATGGCTACACCTTC. This gives the protein CASSPNRDSYGYTF.

V is TRBV28 and J is TRBJ2-1; D is undetermined. V shed 4 bases and J shed 0 bases, with 13 bases lying between them. The germline gives CDR1 MDHEN, CDR2 SYDVKM. The CDR3 runs to 16 residues. For the CDR3, the DNA is TGTGCCAGCAGTTATCTAGGGTGGGGCTCCTACAATGAGCAGTTCTTC. Translated: CASSYLGWGSYNEQFF.

The V call is TRBV5-8, the J call TRBJ1-5, with TRBD1 matching 8 bases. With 4 bases clipped from V and 2 bases from J, the junction kept 5 bases outside the gene matches. CDR3 length: 15 residues. From germline, CDR1 is SGHTS and CDR2 YDEGEE. The CDR3 region has the DNA TGTGCCAGCAGCCCGACAGGGGTCGGCAATCAGCCCCAGCATTTT. It specifies CASSPTGVGNQPQHF.

On this clone itself: At one of its ends the junction is not consistent with the germline gene, which may arise from a read error. This sequence joins TRBV5-6 and TRBJ1-4, with TRBD1 as a possible D gene (5 bases). Germline CDR1 reads SGHDT; CDR2 reads YYEEEE. The CDR3 runs to 14 residues. This CDR3 reads CASSLVRAFEQVVF. The DNA for the CDR3 is TGTGCCAGCAGCTTGGTTCGCGCGTTTGAACAGGTCGTTTTT.

V gene TRBV9 combines with J gene TRBJ2-2, with D perhaps matching TRBD1 (5 bases). V lost 2 bases, J lost 5 bases, and 13 bases lay in between. CDR1 SGDLS and CDR2 YYNGEE come from the germline V gene. This CDR3 region has 15 residues. CDR3 sequence reads: CASSVFPGPTGELFF. For the CDR3, the DNA is TGTGCCAGCAGCGTGTTTCCAGGGCCGACCGGGGAGCTGTTTTTT.

The chain couples TRBV29-1 to TRBJ1-2; the match to TRBD1 covers 10 bases. Germline V lookup: CDR1 SQVTM, CDR2 ANQGSEA. This CDR3 comprises 16 residues. With 5 bases clipped from V and 8 bases from J, the junction kept 17 bases outside the gene matches. The CDR3 protein is CSVPRQGASGEGGYTF. In DNA form, the CDR3 reads TGCAGCGTTCCGAGACAGGGGGCTTCAGGGGAAGGGGGCTACACCTTC.

This sequence joins TRBV5-4 and TRBJ2-5; 7 nucleotides line up with TRBD1. The germline V gene encodes CDR1 SGHNT and CDR2 YYREEE (reference sequence). The CDR3 runs to 14 residues. V dropped 4 bases and J dropped 11; count of bases not matched to a gene: 14. The CDR3 DNA sequence: TGTGCCAGCAGCCCCGACAGGGTCGACAGGGAGCAGTACTTC. Protein product: CASSPDRVDREQYF.

The rearrangement uses TRBV28 and TRBJ2-7, with 7 bases identical to TRBD2. The germline V gene encodes CDR1 MDHEN and CDR2 SYDVKM. This CDR3 region has 15 residues. V was pared by 5 bases and J by 1 base, with 8 bases of the junction left unmatched. The CDR3 loop reads CASSLAGLGSYEQYF. In nucleotides, the CDR3 is TGTGCCAGCAGTCTCGCAGGACTAGGGTCCTACGAGCAGTACTTC.